These 21 T cell receptor beta chains share one sample of origin, sequenced in a study of shared clonotypes between healthy human individuals. Sequencing used immunoSEQ multiplex PCR; TCRdb keeps in-frame clones, though not all of them. The sample holds around 240,000 clones; just over 65% are singletons and the top ten take around 10%. Sequenced sample: memory CD4+ T cells sorted from blood. Noted subset: CD45RA-negative fraction. These receptors were obtained from a man aged 30-40 years in good health.

This clone came up a few times. The chain has TRBV6-1 and TRBJ2-7; D is unresolved. The CDR3 has 11 residues. Germline CDR1 and CDR2: MNHNS and SASEGT. Trimming shortened V by 4 bases and J by 5 bases, and 6 bases separated the two germline ends. The DNA for the CDR3 is TGTGCCAGCAGTGGCCTCCACGAGCAGTACTTC. Protein product: CASSGLHEQYF.

This chain joins TRBV15 and TRBJ1-4; TRBD1 aligns across 11 bases. There are 18 residues in the CDR3. Germline-derived CDR1 and CDR2 are LNHNV and YYDKDF (reference sequence). The V segment lost 6 bases and the J segment 7 bases; nucleotides outside the gene matches: 16. The CDR3 is CATSLPGTGGLGSEKLFF. Written as DNA, the CDR3 is TGTGCCACCAGTTTACCCGGGACAGGGGGTCTAGGGTCTGAAAAACTGTTTTTT.

CDR3 coding DNA: TGTGCCTGGAACAATGGACAGGGGAATCAGCCCCAGCATTTT. Its protein is CAWNNGQGNQPQHF. This rearrangement joins TRBV30 to TRBJ1-5; 9 nucleotides line up with TRBD1. V was pared by 4 bases and J by 4 bases, with 5 bases of the junction left unmatched. The CDR3 is made up of 14 amino acids. Germline V gene lookup returns CDR1 GTSNPN and CDR2 SVGIG (reference sequence).

The chain has TRBV28 and TRBJ2-5; possibly TRBD1 for D (5 bases). CDR1 and CDR2 from the germline V gene are MDHEN and SYDVKM. CDR3 length equals 12 residues. The V and J ends lost 4 bases and 3 bases respectively, with 6 bases between them. The chain's CDR3 is CASSYRKETQYF. CDR3 sequence (DNA): TGTGCCAGCAGTTACAGGAAAGAGACCCAGTACTTC.

The chain's CDR3 is CASSLAGITDTQYF. For the CDR3, the DNA is TGTGCCAGCTCGCTAGCGGGAATAACTGATACGCAGTATTTT. The chain uses TRBV18 and TRBJ2-3; 9 bases align to TRBD2. The CDR3 loop spans 14 amino acids. Germline loops: CDR1 KGHSH, CDR2 LQKENI. J gave up 6 bases and V 6 bases, and 7 bases lay outside the gene matches.

The chain carries TRBV18 and TRBJ2-1; D call uncertain. The CDR3 loop spans 16 amino acids. CDR1 and CDR2 (germline): KGHSH, LQKENI. Trimming stripped 2 bases from V and 0 bases from J, with 11 bases between. The CDR3 here is CASSPTSVSSYNEQFF. The CDR3 nucleotides read TGTGCCAGCTCACCAACCTCAGTGAGCTCCTACAATGAGCAGTTCTTC.

The sample holds one count of this clone. The DNA for the CDR3 is TGTGCCAGCAGTTTGCGGTTGACAGGGCCTAACACAGATACGCAGTATTTT. Its translation: CASSLRLTGPNTDTQYF. This sequence joins TRBV27 and TRBJ2-3, with 7 bases fitting TRBD1. The CDR3 loop spans 17 amino acids. CDR1 is MNHEY, CDR2 SMNVEV, per germline (reference sequence). The ends lost 3 bases at V and 2 bases at J; junction bases unmatched: 11.

V is TRBV6-5 and J is TRBJ2-2, with TRBD1 identical over 9 bases. With 6 bases clipped from V and 6 bases from J, the junction kept 8 bases outside the gene matches. Germline V lookup: CDR1 MNHEY, CDR2 SVGAGI. The CDR3 runs to 15 residues. CDR3 in DNA: TGTGCCAGCAGGGAACCGGGACAGGGTGCCGGGGAGCTGTTTTTT. The encoded protein is CASREPGQGAGELFF.

This clone has more than one count but fewer than ten. V and J are TRBV30 and TRBJ1-2; TRBD1 is a possible D gene (6 bases). The V and J ends lost 1 base and 4 bases respectively, with 10 bases between them. Germline CDR1 and CDR2: GTSNPN and SVGIG (reference sequence). The CDR3 spans 13 residues. The CDR3 bases are TGTGCCTGGAGTGAGGGACATTCCTATGGCTACACCTTC. As protein: CAWSEGHSYGYTF. Filled out from reference TRBV30 and TRBJ1-2, the complete variable domain reads SQTIHQWPATLVQPVGSPLSLECTVEGTSNPNLYWYRQAAGRGLQLLFYSVGIGQISSEVPQNLSASRPQDRQFILSSKKLLLSDSGFYLCAWSEGHSYGYTFGSGTRLTVV.

The rearrangement uses TRBV6-5 and TRBJ2-2; possibly TRBD2 for D (6 bases). This CDR3 has 12 amino acids. The germline V gene encodes CDR1 MNHEY and CDR2 SVGAGI. V lost 7 bases and J 7 bases, leaving 10 bases between the germline ends. CDR3 nucleotide sequence: TGTGCCAGCAAACGGGAGAACGGGGAGCTGTTTTTT. Protein sequence: CASKRENGELFF.

This clone was picked up one time. The chain employs TRBV2 and TRBJ2-7; 7 bases agree with TRBD1. The V segment lost 0 bases and the J segment 9 bases; nucleotides outside the gene matches: 5. The CDR3 contains 13 residues. Germline V lookup: CDR1 SNHLY, CDR2 FYNNEI. The CDR3 sequence is CASSEADRDGQYF. Here the CDR3 DNA reads TGTGCCAGCAGTGAAGCCGACAGGGACGGGCAGTACTTC.

The chain links TRBV11-3 to TRBJ2-7; maybe TRBD1 (5 bases). The germline V gene encodes CDR1 SGHNT and CDR2 YENEEA. Deletions cut 5 bases from V and 9 bases from J, with 20 bases between. The CDR3 totals 14 residues. The CDR3: CASSNAPDGHRQYF. The CDR3 region has the DNA TGTGCCAGCAGCAATGCGCCGGACGGACATCGGCAGTACTTC. The complete variable domain, with remaining parts taken from reference TRBV11-3 and TRBJ2-7, reads EAGVVQSPRYKIIEKKQPVAFWCNPISGHNTLYWYLQNLGQGPELLIRYENEEAVDDSQLPKDRFSAERLKGVDSTLKIQPAELGDSAVYLCASSNAPDGHRQYFGPGTRLTVT.

The V call is TRBV15, the J call TRBJ2-7, with TRBD2 matching over 7 bases. The germline V gene encodes CDR1 LNHNV and CDR2 YYDKDF (reference sequence). Losses at the gene ends were 0 bases for V and 0 bases for J; bases not matched to a gene: 2. There are 15 residues in the CDR3. CDR3 region: CATSRETSASYEQYF. The CDR3 bases are TGTGCCACCAGCAGAGAAACTAGCGCCTCCTACGAGCAGTACTTC.

On this clone itself: The sample carries other DNA sequences with the same CDR3. The chain carries TRBV28 and TRBJ2-7, with TRBD1 identical over 7 bases. Germline V gene lookup returns CDR1 MDHEN and CDR2 SYDVKM. The junction had 4 bases not matched to a gene; V was cut back by 3 bases and J by 2 bases. The CDR3 is 14 amino acids. The CDR3 DNA reads TGTGCCAGCAGTTTGACAGGGCCACCCTACGAGCAGTACTTC. Its translation is CASSLTGPPYEQYF.

This clone turned up a few times. The rearrangement uses TRBV5-5 and TRBJ1-1; D remains unclear. With 1 base removed from V and 0 bases from J, the gap between germline ends came to 7 bases. The CDR3 sequence is 14 residues long. Germline values: CDR1 SGHKS, CDR2 YYEKEE (reference sequence). For the CDR3, the DNA is TGTGCCAGCAGCTTGTCCCCACTGAACACTGAAGCTTTCTTT. It codes for CASSLSPLNTEAFF.

V and J are TRBV6-5 and TRBJ2-1, with a possible D match to TRBD1 (6 bases). CDR3 length: 12 amino acids. V lost 5 bases and J lost 8, with 10 bases in between. Germline V gene sequence: CDR1 MNHEY, CDR2 SVGAGI. CDR3 sequence: CASSAGTYEQFF. The CDR3 DNA reads TGTGCCAGCAGTGCAGGGACATATGAGCAGTTCTTC.

This chain joins TRBV7-9 and TRBJ2-1; D remains unclear. CDR3 length: 16 amino acids. V was pared by 5 bases and J by 3 bases, with 17 bases between. Germline assignment: CDR1 SEHNR and CDR2 FQNEAQ (reference sequence). The CDR3 nucleotides are TGTGCCAGCAGCCCCCTTTCGAGCGCGTTCTACAATGAGCAGTTCTTC. Protein product: CASSPLSSAFYNEQFF. Complete variable domain (other parts from reference TRBV7-9 and TRBJ2-1): DTGVSQNPRHKITKRGQNVTFRCDPISEHNRLYWYRQTLGQGPEFLTYFQNEAQLEKSRLLSDRFSAERPKGSFSTLEIQRTEQGDSAMYLCASSPLSSAFYNEQFFGPGTRLTVL.

This clone was found once. CDR3 sequence (DNA): TGCGCCAGCAGGGGACTTCTCTACGAGCAGTACTTC. Its protein is CASRGLLYEQYF. The chain couples TRBV10-2 to TRBJ2-7, with a tentative D call TRBD2 (6 bases). The CDR3 has 12 residues. Deletions cut 6 bases from V and 3 bases from J, with 9 bases between. Germline CDR1 WSHSY, CDR2 SAAADI.

This clone came up a few times. V is TRBV7-2 and J is TRBJ2-5; TRBD1 might be the D (6 bases). V was cut by 6 bases and J by 3 bases, with 17 bases left in between. The CDR3 consists of 15 residues. Germline V gene data show CDR1 as SGHTA and CDR2 as FQGNSA. In DNA form, the CDR3 reads TGTGCCAGCAGATGGTTCGGACAGATCGAAGAGACCCAGTACTTC. This gives the protein CASRWFGQIEETQYF.

The CDR3 sequence: CASTPGVSDTQYF. CDR3 in DNA: TGTGCCAGCACCCCGGGGGTGTCAGATACGCAGTATTTT. J is TRBJ2-3 and V is TRBV6-1, with D possibly being TRBD2 (6 bases). Looked up from germline, CDR1 is MNHNS and CDR2 is SASEGT. Trimming took off 7 bases at V and 4 bases at J, with 12 bases between the two ends. The CDR3 sequence is 13 residues long.

On this clone itself: This likely came from a read error, as a far larger clone is one base away. Other DNA sequences from this sample encode an identical CDR3 as well. The rearrangement links TRBV7-3 to TRBJ2-3; D not resolved. The V gene lost 4 bases and the J gene lost 0 bases, with 2 bases spanning the gap. Looked up from germline, CDR1 is SGHTA and CDR2 is FQGTGA. The CDR3 runs 12 residues. This chain's CDR3 is CASSSSTDTQYF. DNA of the CDR3: TGTGCCAGCAGCTCAAGCACAGATACGCAGTATTTT.